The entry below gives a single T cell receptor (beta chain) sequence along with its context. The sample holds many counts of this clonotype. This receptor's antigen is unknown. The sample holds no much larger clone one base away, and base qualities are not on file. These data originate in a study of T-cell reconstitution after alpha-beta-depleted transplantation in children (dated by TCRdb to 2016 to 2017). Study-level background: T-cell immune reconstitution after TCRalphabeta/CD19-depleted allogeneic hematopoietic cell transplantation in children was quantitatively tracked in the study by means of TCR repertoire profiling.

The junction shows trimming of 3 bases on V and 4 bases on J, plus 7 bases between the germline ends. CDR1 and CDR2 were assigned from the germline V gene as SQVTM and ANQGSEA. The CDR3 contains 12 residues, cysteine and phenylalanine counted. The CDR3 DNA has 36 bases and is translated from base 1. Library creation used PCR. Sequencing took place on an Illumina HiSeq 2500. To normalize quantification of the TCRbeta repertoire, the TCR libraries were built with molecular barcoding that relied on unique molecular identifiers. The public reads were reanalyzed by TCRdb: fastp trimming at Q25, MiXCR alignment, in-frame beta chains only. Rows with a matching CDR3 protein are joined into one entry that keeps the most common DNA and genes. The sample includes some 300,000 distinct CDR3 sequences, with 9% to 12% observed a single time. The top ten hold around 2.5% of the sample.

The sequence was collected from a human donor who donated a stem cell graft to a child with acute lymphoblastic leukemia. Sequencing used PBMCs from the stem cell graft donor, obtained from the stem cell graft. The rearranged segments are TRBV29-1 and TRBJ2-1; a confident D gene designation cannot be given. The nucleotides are TGCAGCGTTGAGTTAGGTTACAATGAGCAGTTCTTC. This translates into CSVELGYNEQFF.